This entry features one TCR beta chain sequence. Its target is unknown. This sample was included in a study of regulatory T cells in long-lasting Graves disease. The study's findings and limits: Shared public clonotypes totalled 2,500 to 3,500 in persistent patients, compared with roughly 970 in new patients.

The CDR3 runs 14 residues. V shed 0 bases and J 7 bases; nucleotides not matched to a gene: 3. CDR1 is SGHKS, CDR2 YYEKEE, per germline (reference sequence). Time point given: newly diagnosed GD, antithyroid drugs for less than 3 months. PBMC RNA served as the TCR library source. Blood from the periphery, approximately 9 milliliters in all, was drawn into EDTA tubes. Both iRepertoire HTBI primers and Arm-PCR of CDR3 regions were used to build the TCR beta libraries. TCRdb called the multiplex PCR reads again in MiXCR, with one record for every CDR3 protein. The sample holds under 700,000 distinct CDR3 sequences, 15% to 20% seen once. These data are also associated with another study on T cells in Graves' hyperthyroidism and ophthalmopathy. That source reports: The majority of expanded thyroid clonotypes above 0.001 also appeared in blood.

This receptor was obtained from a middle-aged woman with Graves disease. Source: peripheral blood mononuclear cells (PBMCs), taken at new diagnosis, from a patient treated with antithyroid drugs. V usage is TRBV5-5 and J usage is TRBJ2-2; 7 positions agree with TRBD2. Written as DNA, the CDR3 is TGTGCCAGCAGCTTGGAAAGGGAGGGCGGGGAGCTGTTTTTT. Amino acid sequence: CASSLEREGGELFF. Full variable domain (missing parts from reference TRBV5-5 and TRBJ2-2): DAGVTQSPTHLIKTRGQQVTLRCSPISGHKSVSWYQQVLGQGPQFIFQYYEKEERGRGNFPDRFSARQFPNYSSELNVNALLLGDSALYLCASSLEREGGELFFGEGSRLTVL.